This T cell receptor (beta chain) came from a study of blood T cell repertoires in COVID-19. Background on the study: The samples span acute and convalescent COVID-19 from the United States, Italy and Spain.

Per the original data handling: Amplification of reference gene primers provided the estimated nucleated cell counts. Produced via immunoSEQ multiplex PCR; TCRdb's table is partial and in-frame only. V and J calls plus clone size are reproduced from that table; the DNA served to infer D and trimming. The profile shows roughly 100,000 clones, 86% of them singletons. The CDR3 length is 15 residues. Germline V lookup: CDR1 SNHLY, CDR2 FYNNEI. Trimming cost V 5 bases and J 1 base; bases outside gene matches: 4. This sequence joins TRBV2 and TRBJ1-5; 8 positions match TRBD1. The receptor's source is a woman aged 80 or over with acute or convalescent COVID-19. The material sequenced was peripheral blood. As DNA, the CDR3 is TGTGCCAGCAGTACGACAGGGGTCAGCAATCAGCCCCAGCATTTT. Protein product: CASSTTGVSNQPQHF.